This is a list of T cell receptor beta chains from one sample in a study of cytomegalovirus exposure and HLA in healthy donors. Clones were sequenced by immunoSEQ multiplex PCR, and TCRdb holds only the in-frame ones, with some missing. The sample has roughly 80,000 clones. Sample: PBMCs. Every receptor here comes from a woman in her 30s in good health and CMV-seronegative. CDR3s include the opening cysteine and the closing phenylalanine or tryptophan.

J: TRBJ2-3; V: TRBV7-2; CDR3: CASSLWGGGVTDTQYF
J: TRBJ2-7; V: TRBV19; CDR3: CASSMVGSGSRDYEQYF
J: TRBJ1-2; V: TRBV19; CDR3: CASRQGVGYTF
J: TRBJ1-2; V: TRBV6-6; CDR3: CATSGINYGYTF
J: TRBJ1-6; V: TRBV7-2; CDR3: CASSLAGGSSYNSPLHF
J: TRBJ1-1; V: TRBV2; CDR3: CASGGGEAFF
J: TRBJ2-7; V: TRBV28; CDR3: CASNVAGGLYEQYF
J: TRBJ1-2; V: TRBV7-9; CDR3: CASSSGQGWDYGYTF
J: TRBJ2-1; V: TRBV7-9; CDR3: CASSSLGDNEQFF
J: TRBJ2-1; V: TRBV25-1; CDR3: CASSEQAGSKPSDNEQFF
J: TRBJ2-1; V: TRBV9; CDR3: CASSETSGGGYNEQFF
J: TRBJ1-2; V: TRBV30; CDR3: CALTGGNYGYTF
J: TRBJ2-3; V: TRBV5-1; CDR3: CASSLSRGYTDTQYF
J: TRBJ2-1; V: TRBV10-3; CDR3: CAISGGRAGSDEQFF
J: TRBJ1-2; V: TRBV5-6; CDR3: CASSSRGRDYGYTF
J: TRBJ2-7; V: TRBV7-2; CDR3: CASSTSIASTYEQYF
J: TRBJ2-1; V: TRBV5-4; CDR3: CASSSPSTSGGLYEQFF
J: TRBJ1-6; V: TRBV6-5; CDR3: CASSRQSASPLHF
J: TRBJ2-3; V: TRBV5-4; CDR3: CASSSVLAGLTDTQYF
J: TRBJ2-1; V: TRBV9; CDR3: CASSGRLAGGGNEQFF
J: TRBJ2-7; V: TRBV2; CDR3: CASRQRVGGSPYEQYF
J: TRBJ2-1; V: TRBV6-1; CDR3: CASSPLAGGSSEQFF
J: TRBJ2-5; V: TRBV5-1; CDR3: CASGASGGLETQYF
J: TRBJ2-7; V: TRBV5-4; CDR3: CASSLAGQGDYEQYF
J: TRBJ1-5; V: TRBV27; CDR3: CASSLWGGSQPQHF
J: TRBJ1-1; V: TRBV19; CDR3: CASSIGASITEAFF
J: TRBJ1-4; V: TRBV19; CDR3: CASGRDRGSTNEKLFF
J: TRBJ2-7; V: TRBV28; CDR3: CASRGRRYEQYF